These 14 T cell receptor beta chains were all obtained from the same sample, sequenced in a study of Graves' ophthalmopathy and Graves' hyperthyroidism. Amplification of TCR beta CDR3 regions used RNA transcripts. Second-round multiplex PCR came after a first-round RT-PCR that employed HTBI primers. TCRdb fed the multiplex PCR reads into MiXCR, producing one record per CDR3 protein. The data hold about 500,000 distinct CDR3 sequences, with approximately 15% observed a single time. Sequencing was carried out using blood. Receptors originate from a woman younger than 45 with Graves' ophthalmopathy.

This chain links TRBV11-3 with TRBJ1-1; possibly TRBD1 for D (5 bases). The germline CDR1 and CDR2 sequences are SGHNT and YENEEA. The CDR3 extends over 15 amino acids. The V and J ends lost 3 bases and 4 bases respectively, with 15 bases between them. CDR3 sequence reads: CASSLPLGGSTEAFF. Written as DNA, the CDR3 is TGTGCCAGCAGCTTGCCTCTGGGGGGAAGCACTGAAGCTTTCTTT.

The rearrangement links TRBV12-5 to TRBJ1-2; the D is unclear. Germline V lookup: CDR1 LGHNT, CDR2 FRNRAP. Trimming took off 7 bases at V and 0 bases at J, with 21 bases between the two ends. The length of the CDR3 is 17 residues. CDR3 sequence (DNA): TGTGCTAGTGTCGGCCTGCCATACAACCCAACTAACTATGGCTACACCTTC. The encoded protein is CASVGLPYNPTNYGYTF.

This clonotype was observed many times. The chain is built from TRBV20-1 and TRBJ1-2; 8 bases are shared with TRBD1. Germline assignment: CDR1 DFQATT and CDR2 SNEGSKA (reference sequence). The CDR3 has 13 amino acids. With 3 bases clipped from V and 3 bases from J, the junction kept 3 bases outside the gene matches. The CDR3: CSARTGEYYGYTF. Here the CDR3 DNA reads TGCAGTGCTAGGACAGGGGAGTACTATGGCTACACCTTC.

The genes are TRBV28 and TRBJ2-7, with 8 nucleotides matching TRBD1. Germline trimming cut 6 bases from V and 6 bases from J; bases unmatched to any gene: 7. This CDR3 has 13 residues. Germline V gene lookup returns CDR1 MDHEN and CDR2 SYDVKM. In DNA form, the CDR3 reads TGTGCCAGCAGGGACAGGGTGATGGGCGAGCAGTACTTC. It translates to CASRDRVMGEQYF.

This clonotype has more than one count but fewer than ten. V is TRBV6-1 and J is TRBJ1-4; no reliable D call. CDR1 is MNHNS and CDR2 is SASEGT in the germline V gene. CDR3 length: 14 amino acids. With 8 bases removed from V and 6 bases from J, the gap between germline ends came to 16 bases. The CDR3 nucleotides read TGTGCCAGCGCCGAAGGGTCAGATCATGAAAAACTGTTTTTT. Translation: CASAEGSDHEKLFF.

This clonotype was seen many times. This chain connects TRBV12-3 or TRBV12-4 to TRBJ2-2, with D uncertain. Between the trimmed V and J ends, which lost 3 bases and 6 bases, there was a span of 2 bases. This CDR3 is 11 amino acids long. The chain's CDR3 is CASSLPGELFF. The CDR3 bases are TGTGCCAGCAGTTTGCCCGGGGAGCTGTTTTTT.

This clonotype has at least ten counts. This chain joins TRBV13 and TRBJ2-6, with D perhaps TRBD1 (5 bases). V was cut by 5 bases and J by 4 bases, with 15 bases left in between. CDR1 and CDR2 (germline): PRHDT, FYEKMQ (reference sequence). The CDR3 has 16 residues. The CDR3 coding sequence is TGTGCCAGCAGCGAACCCACAGGATCAGGGGCCAACGTCCTGACTTTC. Protein: CASSEPTGSGANVLTF. The whole variable domain, filled in from reference TRBV13 and TRBJ2-6, reads AAGVIQSPRHLIKEKRETATLKCYPIPRHDTVYWYQQGPGQDPQFLISFYEKMQSDKGSIPDRFSAQQFSDYHSELNMSSLELGDSALYFCASSEPTGSGANVLTFGAGSRLTVL.

The CDR3 is CASSSGLAGPLRGEQYF. The DNA for the CDR3 is TGTGCCAGCAGCTCGGGACTAGCGGGGCCTTTGAGGGGCGAGCAGTACTTC. The V call is TRBV11-2, the J call TRBJ2-7; 13 bases map to TRBD2. Germline V gene lookup returns CDR1 SGHAT and CDR2 FQNNGV. V lost 4 bases, J lost 6 bases, and 12 bases stayed unmatched. The CDR3 sequence is 17 residues long.

This clonotype showed up many times. The CDR3 sequence: CASSEGEEDTEAFF. The CDR3 coding sequence is TGTGCCAGCAGTGAGGGGGAGGAGGACACTGAAGCTTTCTTT. This chain uses TRBV2 with TRBJ1-1; TRBD1 might be the D (5 bases). From germline, CDR1 is SNHLY and CDR2 FYNNEI. The CDR3 consists of 14 residues. V dropped 3 bases and J dropped 3 bases, with 11 bases sitting between them.

This clonotype was picked up many times. J is TRBJ2-5 and V is TRBV11-2; perhaps TRBD1 as D (5 bases). Germline V gives CDR1 SGHAT, CDR2 FQNNGV. Trimming removed 6 bases at V and 1 base at J, with 6 bases between. The CDR3 runs 12 residues. CDR3 amino acids: CASSGAQETQYF. CDR3 nucleotides: TGTGCCAGCAGTGGGGCCCAAGAGACCCAGTACTTC.

This clonotype was seen at least ten times. The rearrangement links TRBV6-1 to TRBJ2-5; a weak D match, TRBD2 (5 bases). The CDR3 covers 16 residues. Germline assignment: CDR1 MNHNS and CDR2 SASEGT. With 3 bases removed from V and 5 bases from J, the gap between germline ends came to 19 bases. In DNA, the CDR3 is TGTGCCAGCAGTGAGCACTCGGGGAAAGGGTGGGAGACCCAGTACTTC. It specifies CASSEHSGKGWETQYF.

This clonotype was picked up many times. The chain has TRBV6-4 and TRBJ2-7; D call uncertain. The CDR3 has 9 residues. V lost 7 bases to trimming and J lost 3 bases, with 1 base between them. CDR1 MRHNA and CDR2 SNTAGT come from the germline V gene. CDR3 bases: TGTGCCAGCAACTACGAGCAGTACTTC. This gives the protein CASNYEQYF.

At least ten counts were recorded for this clonotype. The chain is built from TRBV16 and TRBJ1-1; D not certain. The CDR3 has 14 amino acids. Germline-derived CDR1 and CDR2 are KGHSY and FQNENV. V shed 4 bases and J shed 3 bases, with 12 bases lying between them. As DNA, the CDR3 is TGTGCCAGCAGCCCTGGAAGAACGGACACTGAAGCTTTCTTT. Translating it yields CASSPGRTDTEAFF.

The table lists this clonotype with many counts. This rearrangement joins TRBV19 to TRBJ1-6; no firm D call. The CDR3 runs to 12 residues. The V gene's germline CDR1 is LNHDA and CDR2 SQIVND (reference sequence). Trimming took 7 bases from V and 9 from J, leaving 10 bases between them. The CDR3 loop reads CASTPGGSPLHF. In DNA, the CDR3 is TGTGCCAGTACCCCCGGTGGTTCACCCCTCCACTTT.